Here is one TCR beta chain with its context. V dropped 2 bases and J dropped 5 bases, with 6 bases sitting between them. There are 13 residues in the CDR3. CDR1 and CDR2 (germline): SGHTA, FQGTGA. Assay: immunoSEQ multiplex PCR; the TCRdb copy retains only in-frame clones and omits some. The sample yields 150,000 to 200,000 clones, over 80% seen once. The sample is drawn from a study of blood T cell repertoires in COVID-19. Overall study: PBMCs, B-cell-depleted T cells, or T cells were the source of the cDNA or gDNA that made up the material.

Recovery among Cohort 3 donors was established by two negative PCRs, clearance, or symptom resolution. The chain combines TRBV7-3 with TRBJ1-4; D is uncertain. This TCR came from a woman aged 60-70 years who had recovered from COVID-19. Material for sequencing was PBMCs or T cells enriched from blood (not recorded which). The CDR3 loop reads CASSLSVNEKLFF. CDR3 sequence (DNA): TGTGCCAGCAGCTTATCAGTAAATGAAAAACTGTTTTTT. Using reference TRBV7-3 and TRBJ1-4 for the parts outside the CDR3, the full variable domain is GAGVSQTPSNKVTEKGKYVELRCDPISGHTALYWYRQSLGQGPEFLIYFQGTGAADDSGLPNDRFFAVRPEGSVSTLKIQRTERGDSAVYLCASSLSVNEKLFFGSGTQLSVL.